This T cell receptor (beta chain) originates from a study of vaccination effects on CD4 cells after COVID-19. Germline V gene lookup returns CDR1 SGHRS and CDR2 YFSETQ. The CDR3 spans 13 residues. The V end lost 5 bases, the J end lost 6 bases, and 14 bases lay between the germline ends. This clone rates as medium-sized. Antigen unknown. Once cultured for roughly 10 days, the cells underwent separation to obtain CD4+ T cells. Each participant received a vaccine that was either BNT162b2 or mRNA-1273, given as two doses. Vaccine recipients had no previous SARS-CoV-2 infection; their nucleocapsid antibodies were negative. TCRdb's copy holds only in-frame clones and misses some; the assay was immunoSEQ multiplex PCR. The sample includes approximately 60,000 clones, approximately 81% of them seen just once.

This sequence originates from a human donor who received a COVID-19 vaccine. Sequencing was performed on CD4+ T cells from PBMCs cultured without peptide, taken after COVID-19 vaccination. J is TRBJ1-2 and V is TRBV5-1; weak D call: TRBD1 (6 bases). This chain's CDR3 is CASRPDRYDGYTF. The CDR3 DNA is TGCGCCAGCAGACCTGACAGGTACGATGGCTACACCTTC.